The T cell receptor beta chain described here comes from a study of blood T cells in healthy people across ages. Trimming removed 2 bases at V and 0 bases at J, with 5 bases between. The germline V gene has CDR1 LGHNA and CDR2 YSLEER. This CDR3 is 13 amino acids long. There are a few counts of this clonotype. Then a second PCR, running roughly 7 to 12 cycles, was carried out with a sample-barcoded 5' primer and a J-beta primer mix. Every cDNA was tagged by a template-switch adaptor with 12 random nucleotides. TCRdb reanalysed the 5' RACE reads using MiXCR and keeps one entry per CDR3 protein. The profile shows some 1.8 million distinct CDR3 sequences, about 39% of them singletons.

The genes are TRBV4-3 and TRBJ2-7; no clear D. The sample comprised blood. The source is a human donor in good health. The CDR3 region has the DNA TGCGCCAGCAGCCAAACCCCCTCCTACGAGCAGTACTTC. Amino acid sequence: CASSQTPSYEQYF.